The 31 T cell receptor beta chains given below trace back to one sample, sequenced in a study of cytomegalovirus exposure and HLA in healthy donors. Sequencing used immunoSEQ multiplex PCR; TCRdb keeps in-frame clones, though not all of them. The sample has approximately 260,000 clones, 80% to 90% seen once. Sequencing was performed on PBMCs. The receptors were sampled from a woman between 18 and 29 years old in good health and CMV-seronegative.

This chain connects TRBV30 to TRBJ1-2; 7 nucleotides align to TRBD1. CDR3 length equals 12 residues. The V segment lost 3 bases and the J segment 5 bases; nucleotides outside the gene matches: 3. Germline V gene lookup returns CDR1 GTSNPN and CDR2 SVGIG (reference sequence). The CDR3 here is CAWSPGGYGYTF. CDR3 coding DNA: TGTGCCTGGAGCCCAGGGGGATATGGCTACACCTTC. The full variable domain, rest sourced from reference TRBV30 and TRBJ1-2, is SQTIHQWPATLVQPVGSPLSLECTVEGTSNPNLYWYRQAAGRGLQLLFYSVGIGQISSEVPQNLSASRPQDRQFILSSKKLLLSDSGFYLCAWSPGGYGYTFGSGTRLTVV.

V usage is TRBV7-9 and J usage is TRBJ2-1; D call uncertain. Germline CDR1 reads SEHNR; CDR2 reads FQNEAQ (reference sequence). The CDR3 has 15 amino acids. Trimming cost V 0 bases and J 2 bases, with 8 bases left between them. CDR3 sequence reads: CASSLAILAYNEQFF. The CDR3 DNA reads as TGTGCCAGCAGCTTAGCTATTCTCGCCTACAATGAGCAGTTCTTC.

The chain's CDR3 is CASSFGGNYEQYF. The DNA of the CDR3 is TGCGCCAGCAGCTTTGGCGGGAATTACGAGCAGTACTTC. The chain couples TRBV5-1 to TRBJ2-7; maybe TRBD2 (6 bases). The V gene's germline CDR1 is SGHRS and CDR2 YFSETQ. The CDR3 covers 13 residues. The V end lost 2 bases, the J end lost 4 bases, and 10 bases lay between the germline ends.

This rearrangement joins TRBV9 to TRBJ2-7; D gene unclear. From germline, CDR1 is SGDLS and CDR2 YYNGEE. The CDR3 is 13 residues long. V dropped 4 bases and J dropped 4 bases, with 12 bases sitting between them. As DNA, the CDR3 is TGTGCCAGCAGCCCCAGACTGACTTACGAGCAGTACTTC. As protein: CASSPRLTYEQYF.

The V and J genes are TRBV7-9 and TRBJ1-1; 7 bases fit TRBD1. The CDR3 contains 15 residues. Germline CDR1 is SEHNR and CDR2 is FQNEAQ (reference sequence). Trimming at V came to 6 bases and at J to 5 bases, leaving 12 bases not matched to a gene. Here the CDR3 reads CASSILSRGLTEAFF. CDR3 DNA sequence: TGTGCCAGCAGTATTCTTAGCAGGGGGTTAACTGAAGCTTTCTTT.

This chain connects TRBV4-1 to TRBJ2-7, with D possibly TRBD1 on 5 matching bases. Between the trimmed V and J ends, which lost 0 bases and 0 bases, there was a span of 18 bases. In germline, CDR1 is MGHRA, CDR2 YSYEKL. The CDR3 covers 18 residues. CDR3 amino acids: CASSQDKGRGRGSYEQYF. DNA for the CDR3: TGCGCCAGCAGCCAAGATAAAGGCCGAGGAAGGGGCTCCTACGAGCAGTACTTC.

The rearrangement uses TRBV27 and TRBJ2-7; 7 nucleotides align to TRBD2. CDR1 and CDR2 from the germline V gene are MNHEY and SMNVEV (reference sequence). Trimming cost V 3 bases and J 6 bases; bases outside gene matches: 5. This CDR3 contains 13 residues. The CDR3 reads CASSLGRVGEQYF. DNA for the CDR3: TGTGCCAGCAGTTTGGGGAGGGTCGGCGAGCAGTACTTC.

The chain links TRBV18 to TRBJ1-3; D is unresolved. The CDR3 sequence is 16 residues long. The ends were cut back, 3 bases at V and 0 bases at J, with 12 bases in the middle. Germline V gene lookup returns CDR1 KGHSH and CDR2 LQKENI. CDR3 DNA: TGTGCCAGCTCACCCCCTCAGTGGCACTCTGGAAACACCATATATTTT. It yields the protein CASSPPQWHSGNTIYF.

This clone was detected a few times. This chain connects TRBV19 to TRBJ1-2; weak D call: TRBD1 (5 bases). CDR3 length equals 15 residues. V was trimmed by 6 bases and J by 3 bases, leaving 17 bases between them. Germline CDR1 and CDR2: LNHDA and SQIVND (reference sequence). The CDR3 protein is CASSHPGESYYGYTF. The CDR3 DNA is TGTGCCAGTAGCCACCCGGGGGAGAGTTACTATGGCTACACCTTC.

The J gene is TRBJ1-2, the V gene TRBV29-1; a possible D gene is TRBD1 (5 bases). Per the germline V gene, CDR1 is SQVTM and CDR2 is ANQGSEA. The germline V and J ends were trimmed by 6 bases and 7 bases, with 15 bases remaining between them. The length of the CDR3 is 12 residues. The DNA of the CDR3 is TGCAGCGTGGCGGCAGGGTTGGGTGGCTACACCTTC. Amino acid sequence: CSVAAGLGGYTF.

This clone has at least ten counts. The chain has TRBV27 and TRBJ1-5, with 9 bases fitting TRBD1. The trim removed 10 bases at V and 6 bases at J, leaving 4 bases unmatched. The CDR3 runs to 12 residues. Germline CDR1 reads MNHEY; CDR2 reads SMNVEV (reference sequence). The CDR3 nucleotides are TGTGCCATCGGGACAGGGAGTCAGCCCCAGCATTTT. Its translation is CAIGTGSQPQHF.

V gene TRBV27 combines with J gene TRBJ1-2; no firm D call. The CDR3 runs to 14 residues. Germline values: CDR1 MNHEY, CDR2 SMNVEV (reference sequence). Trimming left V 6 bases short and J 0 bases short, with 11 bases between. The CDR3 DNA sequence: TGTGCCAGCAGGGCGGAATATTCTAACTATGGCTACACCTTC. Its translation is CASRAEYSNYGYTF.

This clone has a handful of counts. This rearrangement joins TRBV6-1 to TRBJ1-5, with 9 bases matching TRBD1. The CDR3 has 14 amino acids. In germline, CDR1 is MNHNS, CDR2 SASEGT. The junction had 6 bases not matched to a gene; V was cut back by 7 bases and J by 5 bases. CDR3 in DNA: TGTGCCAGCATGGGACAGGGATTTTATCAGCCCCAGCATTTT. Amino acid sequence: CASMGQGFYQPQHF.

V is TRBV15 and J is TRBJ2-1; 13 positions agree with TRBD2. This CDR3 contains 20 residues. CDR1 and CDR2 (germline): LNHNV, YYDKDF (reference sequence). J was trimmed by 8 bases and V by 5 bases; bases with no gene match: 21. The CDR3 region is CATSFGLVRLAGGRSYEQFF. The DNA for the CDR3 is TGTGCCACCAGCTTCGGCCTAGTGCGACTAGCGGGGGGTAGGAGCTATGAGCAGTTCTTC.

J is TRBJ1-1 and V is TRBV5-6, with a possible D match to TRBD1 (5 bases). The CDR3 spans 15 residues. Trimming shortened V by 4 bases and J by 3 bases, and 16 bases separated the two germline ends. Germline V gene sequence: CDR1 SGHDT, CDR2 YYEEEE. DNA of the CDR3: TGTGCCAGCAGCCCCTGGGGGGGGTTGGACACTGAAGCTTTCTTT. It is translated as CASSPWGGLDTEAFF.

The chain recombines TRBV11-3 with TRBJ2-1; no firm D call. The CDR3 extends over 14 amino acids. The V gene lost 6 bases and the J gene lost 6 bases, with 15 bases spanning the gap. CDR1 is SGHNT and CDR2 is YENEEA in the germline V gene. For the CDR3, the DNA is TGTGCCAGCAGGCAGGAATTGCAGGTCAATGAGCAGTTCTTC. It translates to CASRQELQVNEQFF.

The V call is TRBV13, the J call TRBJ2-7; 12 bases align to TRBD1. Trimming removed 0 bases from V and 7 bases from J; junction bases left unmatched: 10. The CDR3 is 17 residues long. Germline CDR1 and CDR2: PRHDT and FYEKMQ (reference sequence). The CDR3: CASSLGRVGQGAKEQYF. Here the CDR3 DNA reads TGTGCCAGCAGCTTAGGCAGGGTGGGACAGGGGGCAAAGGAGCAGTACTTC.

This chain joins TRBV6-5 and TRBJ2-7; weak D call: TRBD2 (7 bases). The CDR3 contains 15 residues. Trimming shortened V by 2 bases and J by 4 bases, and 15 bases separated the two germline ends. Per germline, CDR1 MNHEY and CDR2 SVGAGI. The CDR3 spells CASSYRRGATYEQYF. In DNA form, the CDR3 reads TGTGCCAGCAGTTACCGACGGGGGGCCACGTACGAGCAGTACTTC.

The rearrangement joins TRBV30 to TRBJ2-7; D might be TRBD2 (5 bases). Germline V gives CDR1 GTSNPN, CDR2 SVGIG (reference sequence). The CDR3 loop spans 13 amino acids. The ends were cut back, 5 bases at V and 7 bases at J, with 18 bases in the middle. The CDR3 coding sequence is TGTGCCTGGGATCTTACCGGGAACCAGGAGCAGTACTTC. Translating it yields CAWDLTGNQEQYF.

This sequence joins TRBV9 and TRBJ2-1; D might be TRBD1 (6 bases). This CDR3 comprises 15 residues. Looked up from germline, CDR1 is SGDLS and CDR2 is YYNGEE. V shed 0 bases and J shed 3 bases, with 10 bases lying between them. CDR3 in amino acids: CASSVGGPSYNEQFF. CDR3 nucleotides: TGTGCCAGCAGCGTAGGGGGGCCGAGCTACAATGAGCAGTTCTTC.

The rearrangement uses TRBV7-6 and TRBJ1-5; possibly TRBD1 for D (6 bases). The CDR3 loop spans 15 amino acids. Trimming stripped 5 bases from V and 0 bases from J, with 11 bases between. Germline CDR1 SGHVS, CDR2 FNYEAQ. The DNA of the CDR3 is TGTGCCAGCAGCAGGTGGACAGATAGCAATCAGCCCCAGCATTTT. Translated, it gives CASSRWTDSNQPQHF.

CDR3 coding DNA: TGTGCCAGCGAGGCGGGAGGGTCCTACGAGCAGTACTTC. It yields the protein CASEAGGSYEQYF. This chain uses TRBV6-5 with TRBJ2-7; 9 nucleotides match TRBD2. Trimming removed 8 bases from V and 1 base from J; junction bases left unmatched: 3. The germline CDR1 and CDR2 sequences are MNHEY and SVGAGI. The CDR3 sequence is 13 residues long.

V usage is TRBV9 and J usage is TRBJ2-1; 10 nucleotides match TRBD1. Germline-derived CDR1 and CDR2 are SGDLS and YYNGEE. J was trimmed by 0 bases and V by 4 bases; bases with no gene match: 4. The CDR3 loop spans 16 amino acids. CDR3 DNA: TGTGCCAGCAGCCGGACAGGGGGGAGCTCCTACAATGAGCAGTTCTTC. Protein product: CASSRTGGSSYNEQFF. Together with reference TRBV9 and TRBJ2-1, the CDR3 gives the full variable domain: DSGVTQTPKHLITATGQRVTLRCSPRSGDLSVYWYQQSLDQGLQFLIQYYNGEERAKGNILERFSAQQFPDLHSELNLSSLELGDSALYFCASSRTGGSSYNEQFFGPGTRLTVL.

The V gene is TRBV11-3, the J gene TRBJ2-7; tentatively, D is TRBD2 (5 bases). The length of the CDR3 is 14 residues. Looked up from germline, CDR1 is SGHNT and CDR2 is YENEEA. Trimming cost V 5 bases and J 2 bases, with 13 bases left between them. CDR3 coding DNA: TGTGCCAGCAGCGGGAGCCTCGGGGCCTACGAGCAGTACTTC. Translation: CASSGSLGAYEQYF.

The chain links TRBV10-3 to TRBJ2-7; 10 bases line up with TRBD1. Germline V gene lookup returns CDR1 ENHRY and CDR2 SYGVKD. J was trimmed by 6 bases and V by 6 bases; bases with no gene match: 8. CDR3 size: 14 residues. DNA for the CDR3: TGTGCCATCAGCTGGAACCGGGACAGGGGCGAGCAGTACTTC. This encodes CAISWNRDRGEQYF.

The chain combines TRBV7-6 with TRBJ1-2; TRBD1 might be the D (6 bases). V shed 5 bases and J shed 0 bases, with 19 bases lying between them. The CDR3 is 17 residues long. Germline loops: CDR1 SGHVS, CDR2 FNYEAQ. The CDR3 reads CASSRMTRGWANYGYTF. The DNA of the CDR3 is TGTGCCAGCAGCCGAATGACCAGGGGATGGGCTAACTATGGCTACACCTTC.

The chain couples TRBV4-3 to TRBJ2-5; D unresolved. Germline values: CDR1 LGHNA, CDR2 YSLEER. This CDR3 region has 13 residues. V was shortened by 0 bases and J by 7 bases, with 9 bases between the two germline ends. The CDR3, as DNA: TGCGCCAGCAGCCAAGAAGAGTACGGGACCCAGTACTTC. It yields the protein CASSQEEYGTQYF.

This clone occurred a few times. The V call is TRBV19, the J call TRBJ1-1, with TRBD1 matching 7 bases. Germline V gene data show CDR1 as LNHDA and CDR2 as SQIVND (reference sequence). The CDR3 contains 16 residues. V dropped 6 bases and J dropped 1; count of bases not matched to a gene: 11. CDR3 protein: CASRLIPGGGNTEAFF. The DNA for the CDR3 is TGTGCCAGTAGGTTAATTCCAGGGGGTGGGAACACTGAAGCTTTCTTT. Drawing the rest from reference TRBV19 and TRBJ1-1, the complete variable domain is DGGITQSPKYLFRKEGQNVTLSCEQNLNHDAMYWYRQDPGQGLRLIYYSQIVNDFQKGDIAEGYSVSREKKESFPLTVTSAQKNPTAFYLCASRLIPGGGNTEAFFGQGTRLTVV.

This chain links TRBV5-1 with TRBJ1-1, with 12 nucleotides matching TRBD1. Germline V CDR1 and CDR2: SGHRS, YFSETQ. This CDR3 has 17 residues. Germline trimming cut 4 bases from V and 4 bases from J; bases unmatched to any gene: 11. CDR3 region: CASSTGTGGEMRTEAFF. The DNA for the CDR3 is TGCGCCAGCAGCACCGGGACAGGGGGCGAGATGCGCACTGAAGCTTTCTTT.

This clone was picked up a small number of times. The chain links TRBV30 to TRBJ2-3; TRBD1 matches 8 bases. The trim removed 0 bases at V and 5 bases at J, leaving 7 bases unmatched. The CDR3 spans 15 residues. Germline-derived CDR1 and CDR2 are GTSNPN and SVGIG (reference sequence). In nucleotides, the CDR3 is TGTGCCTGGAGTGTAAGGGCAGGGGGCAGAGATACGCAGTATTTT. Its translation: CAWSVRAGGRDTQYF.

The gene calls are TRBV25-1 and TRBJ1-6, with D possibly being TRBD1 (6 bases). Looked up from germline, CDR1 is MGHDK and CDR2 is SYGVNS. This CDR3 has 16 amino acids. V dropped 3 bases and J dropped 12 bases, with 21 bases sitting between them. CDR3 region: CASSEQSTGSFRPLHF. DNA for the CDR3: TGTGCCAGCAGTGAGCAATCGACAGGATCCTTTCGACCCCTCCACTTT.